The following is a T cell receptor (beta chain) sequence with its context. This clone appeared a single time. Its antigen has not been determined. Base quality data are lacking; no much larger clone is found one base away. This specimen comes from a study of cytomegalovirus exposure and HLA in healthy donors (dated by TCRdb to the late 2010s). With respect to the entire study: An earlier analysis of some 500 of the donors reported more than 250 Gb of sequence data and 100 million to 140 million unique TCR beta sequences from about 200 million T cells. The aim of the study was to test whether cataloging public T cell receptors could identify signatures of past pathogen exposure. Genome-wide SNP genotypes for about 55% of the roughly 670 donors were used in a later genetic analysis, which treated that subset as a discovery cohort. Typing coverage varied by locus: roughly 629-640 donors for A, B, C, DRB1 and DQB1; 500 to 550 for DQA1; nearly 610 for DPA1; 450 to 480 for DPB1. Donor age, sex, ethnicity and CMV serostatus were compiled alongside the repertoire data. An earlier analysis of 587 of the donors used high-throughput TCR beta sequencing to judge whether each TCR beta V gene segment behaved as functional or pseudogenic. To predict cytomegalovirus infection status, the study brought together high-throughput TCR immunosequencing, statistical association of individual TCRs with disease status, and machine learning. In addition to the first cohort of roughly 700 subjects, a separate validation cohort of 100 to 150 different subjects was used. Of the roughly 420 genotyped donors, roughly 80% were placed in the genetic ancestry cluster associated with self-reported Caucasian donors. Every discovery cohort repertoire had been produced on one sequencing platform. A later analysis re-examined previously published TCR beta repertoires from roughly 720 donors and added high-resolution HLA genotyping to investigate patterns of TCR occurrence. Across 300 to 500 genotyped donors of the cohort, an average of about 240,000 unique TCR beta nucleotide sequences per donor were sequenced, and 15% to 20% of those sequences were non-productive. Rather than drawing on any new phenotypic data, the later analysis identified candidate immune exposures from TCR beta sequences and the way those sequences occurred across donors. The study profiled the T cell repertoires of approximately 700 subjects by immunosequencing and related them to cytomegalovirus serostatus. An early release covering 550 to 650 HLA-typed donors comprised approximately 300 gigabases of sequencing data and 65 million to 100 million unique TCR sequences. Roughly five DR-DQ haplotypes were handled as single units for association and clustering, since linkage in the cohort was strong. Class I and class II HLA loci were covered by the typing at four-digit resolution.

The cohort comprised several hundred healthy bone marrow donors. At the time of sampling, every cohort member was nominally healthy, though immune exposures that went unrecorded were likely present. The donor tested CMV seropositive, placing the donor among the 250 to 350 seropositive members of the cohort. A peripheral blood sample was collected from each donor, and TCR beta sequencing was performed on peripheral blood mononuclear cells. The Qiagen DNeasy Blood Extraction Kit was used to extract genomic DNA from the blood cell samples. V is clipped by 10 bases and J by 5 bases, and the sequence between their germline boundaries is 23 bases long. As encoded in the germline V gene, CDR1 is SGHTS while CDR2 is YDEGEE. Including cysteine and phenylalanine, the CDR3 has 15 amino acids. Only the CDR3 part of the read is kept: 45 bases, read in frame from the first base. The method was the immunoSEQ multiplex PCR assay. A mixture of 60 forward primers for TCR Vbeta segments and 13 reverse primers for TCR Jbeta segments was used in the multiplex PCR. Amplification of the CDR3 region of rearranged TCR beta genes was performed with a multiplex PCR assay on genomic DNA. The amplified TCR beta libraries were sequenced on the Illumina HiSeq System as 87-base-pair reads. In the original analysis: In a later analysis, 80 million or so unique TCR beta chains were counted across the 650 to 700 repertoires, and roughly 11 million of these chains were shared by at least two donors. To remove PCR and sequencing errors, raw reads were error-corrected and collapsed into unique sequences using a nearest-neighbor algorithm that merged closely related sequences. To assign V, D and J gene segments, CDR3 sequences were aligned to IMGT reference sequences. For a sequence to be retained, a match of at least six nucleotides was required to both a V gene segment and a J gene segment. Rearrangements were classified as productive when the CDR3 lacked stop codons and remained in frame with V and J, and all other rearrangements were classified as non-productive. CDR3 was defined by IMGT convention, running from the second conserved V-encoded cysteine to the conserved J-encoded phenylalanine. Sequences without an unambiguous match to a single V gene segment were excluded from the earlier analysis of 450 to 650 of the donors. An earlier analysis of some 610 of the donors called V segments functional above 56.7% productive rearrangements and segregating when the between-donor standard deviation exceeded 5%. A statistical classification framework was built to diagnose cytomegalovirus status from the catalog of TCR beta chain sequences. In a later analysis, V and J genes were assigned by comparing TCR nucleotide sequences against IMGT/GENE-DB human TR gene sequences. In a later analysis, CDR3 sequences and most-parsimonious VDJ recombination scenarios were assigned using the TCRdist pipeline. In a later analysis, each TCR beta chain was defined by its CDR3 amino acid sequence together with its V-gene family, and reads lacking a unique V-gene family were excluded. To address suspected cross-contamination and a sequencing artifact, a later analysis removed several hundred highly shared, low-generation-probability nucleotide sequences. In a later analysis, a clonal expansion index for each public chain was calculated from normalized within-repertoire ranks of inferred template counts. Generation probabilities in a later analysis came from a VDJ recombination model fitted to out-of-frame rearrangements, and those results were checked against IGoR. A later analysis scored TCR-TCR, TCR-HLA and TCR-CMV co-occurrence with hypergeometric tests, applying a repertoire-size bias correction to TCR pairs. False discovery rates were estimated in a later analysis by permuting HLA or CMV assignments 20 times. In a later analysis, co-occurring TCRs were grouped using DBSCAN, with TCRdist sequence similarity added in when clustering inside HLA-allele-positive subsets. Repertoires with fewer than 30,000 or more than 120,000 public chains, plus five repertoires with anomalous nucleotide sharing, were excluded from co-occurrence clustering. In TCRdb, the immuneACCESS table is reduced to in-frame sequences with V and J assigned. These tables do not hold every clone; where another copy was compared, an unresolved V gene accounts for under half, and the others remain unexplained. From that table come the V and J calls and clone size; the DNA was used to work out D and trimming. This sample lists more than 75,000 clones; around 68% were detected once. 9.1% of the sample belongs to the ten largest clones.

Results and caveats for the whole study, not just this receptor: In both the original and validation cohorts, the classifier was reported to diagnose cytomegalovirus status with high specificity and sensitivity. In a later genetic analysis, a missense DCLRE1C variant was associated with V-gene and J-gene trimming of TCR beta chains, and the association was replicated in an independent cohort. In a later analysis, TCR association rates were found to vary across HLA loci, with the most associated TCRs seen for DRB1 alleles and the fewest for HLA-C alleles. The study listed 164 TCR beta chains as associated with cytomegalovirus. Compared with the approximately 710-donor mean, donors in an Asian-associated ancestry cluster had fewer N-insertions in productive TCRs, according to a later genetic analysis. Linkage disequilibrium might explain the correlated functional status among segregating V segments, but an unknown experimental factor could not be excluded. Some IMGT-functional V segments, including TRBV6-2 and TRBV6-3, could not be told apart with the 87-base-pair reads, so those segments were excluded. Around 16 rarely observed V segments, including chromosome 9 orphons, were excluded from the earlier analysis of some 590 of the donors because counts were too low. Because HLA typing was unavailable for some donors at each locus, only the typed subset was used in association tests. According to the authors, the approach could potentially be generalized to other disease states and immunological phenotypes. According to a later analysis, parvovirus B19, influenza, CMV and Epstein-Barr virus appeared linked to several top co-occurrence clusters. A group of highly shared sequence variants was considered likely to be a technical artifact of the sequencing pipeline. Presence/absence analyses assumed roughly uniform sequencing depth across donors, an assumption that may not hold. Broadly in line with IMGT annotations, most TCR beta V segments showed up in productive rearrangements about 87% or about 30% of the time in an earlier analysis of a few hundred of the donors. A further reported finding was that TCR beta sequences accurately predicted the HLA-A and HLA-B alleles for most subjects in the first cohort. Most TCR sequences were observed very rarely across donors, whereas some public TCRs were present in many individuals. Strong co-occurrence of HLA alleles, especially DR and DQ, made assigning TCR associations to individual alleles difficult. This cohort had only TCR beta chains sequenced, and the lack of alpha or paired-chain data limited which features could be detected. Specific HLA alleles were associated with 15,000 to 20,000 TCR beta sequences at a false discovery rate of 0.05 in a later analysis. Most CMV-associated TCR beta chains appeared to be HLA-restricted in a later analysis, and the HLA associations seemed to be driven largely by CMV exposure. In a later analysis, HLA-associated TCR beta chains showed more clonal expansion and lower generation probabilities than non-associated chains that were equally common. In vitro tests confirmed that a few of the cytomegalovirus-associated TCR beta chains recognize cytomegalovirus antigens. CMV serostatus was the only immune exposure information available for the cohort.

The receptor chain draws on TRBV5-8 and TRBJ2-3; the best D guess is TRBD2, with 5 bases matching. Sequenced input: PBMCs. This TCR derives from a man aged 35 to 55 in good health and CMV-seropositive. The CDR3 loop reads CAQRVAVGSKDTQYF. DNA sequence: TGTGCCCAGAGGGTCGCGGTTGGATCTAAAGATACGCAGTATTTT. With the portions outside the CDR3 filled from the reference TRBV5-8 and TRBJ2-3 genes, the complete variable region becomes EAGVTQSPTHLIKTRGQQATLRCSPISGHTSVYWYQQALGLGLQFLLWYDEGEERNRGNFPPRFSGRQFPNYSSELNVNALELEDSALYLCAQRVAVGSKDTQYFGPGTRLTVL.